A single sample is the source of the 25 T cell receptor beta chains below, sequenced in a study of T cells in Graves' hyperthyroidism and ophthalmopathy. There were TCR beta CDR3 regions amplified from RNA transcripts. First-round RT-PCR with HTBI primers amplified the TCR CDR3 region. TCRdb re-analysed the multiplex PCR reads in MiXCR, keeping a single row per CDR3 protein. The table lists about 600,000 distinct CDR3 sequences, roughly 15% of them singletons. Specimen: blood. These receptors were obtained from a woman in her 40s with Graves' ophthalmopathy.

This clonotype appeared many times. The V gene is TRBV5-1, the J gene TRBJ1-4; D unclear. Per germline, CDR1 SGHRS and CDR2 YFSETQ. This CDR3 contains 14 residues. V was shortened by 3 bases and J by 4 bases, with 10 bases between the two germline ends. DNA for the CDR3: TGCGCCAGCAGCTCATCCAGAGTTAATGAAAAACTGTTTTTT. Its translation: CASSSSRVNEKLFF.

This clonotype was found many times. The chain employs TRBV6-1 and TRBJ1-2; 9 bases are shared with TRBD1. Germline V gives CDR1 MNHNS, CDR2 SASEGT. This CDR3 has 17 amino acids. The V gene end was trimmed by 3 bases and the J gene end by 5 bases; junction bases not matched to a gene: 13. The CDR3 sequence: CASSDYGTGLRTYGYTF. The CDR3 coding sequence is TGTGCCAGCAGTGATTACGGGACAGGGTTAAGAACTTATGGCTACACCTTC.

The rearrangement uses TRBV30 and TRBJ1-6; D is unresolved. The CDR3 covers 15 residues. The V end lost 5 bases, the J end lost 0 bases, and 11 bases lay between the germline ends. The germline gives CDR1 GTSNPN, CDR2 SVGIG (reference sequence). The CDR3 reads CAWAPPSSYNSPLHF. The CDR3 DNA follows: TGTGCCTGGGCCCCCCCAAGCTCCTATAATTCACCCCTCCACTTT.

In this sample, this clonotype turned up a few times. This chain uses TRBV20-1 with TRBJ2-3; a possible D gene is TRBD2 (6 bases). The V gene lost 1 base and the J gene lost 10 bases, with 12 bases spanning the gap. CDR1 is DFQATT and CDR2 is SNEGSKA in the germline V gene (reference sequence). The CDR3 covers 12 residues. DNA for the CDR3: TGCAGTGCTAGAGGCAGTAGCGGAGCGCAGTATTTT. It yields the protein CSARGSSGAQYF.

This chain uses TRBV19 with TRBJ1-5, with D tentatively TRBD1 (6 bases). This CDR3 region has 13 residues. CDR1 is LNHDA, CDR2 SQIVND, per germline (reference sequence). Trimming left V 1 base short and J 8 bases short, with 9 bases between. The DNA for the CDR3 is TGTGCCAGTAGTATAGTCAGGGGTAAGCCCCAGCATTTT. Translating gives CASSIVRGKPQHF.

The sample holds many counts of this clonotype. This chain joins TRBV5-8 and TRBJ1-1, with 7 bases aligning to TRBD1. Trimming took 4 bases from V and 2 from J; bases not matched to a gene: 14. The germline CDR1 and CDR2 sequences are SGHTS and YDEGEE. This CDR3 contains 17 residues. CDR3 protein: CASSGGSGTEFNTEAFF. CDR3 DNA: TGTGCCAGCAGCGGGGGTTCCGGGACAGAGTTTAACACTGAAGCTTTCTTT.

The chain recombines TRBV15 with TRBJ2-1; tentative D call: TRBD2 (5 bases). V was pared by 0 bases and J by 9 bases, with 18 bases between. Looked up from germline, CDR1 is LNHNV and CDR2 is YYDKDF (reference sequence). This CDR3 is 16 amino acids long. The CDR3 coding sequence is TGTGCCACCAGCAGAGATAGGGCCCCCTACCGGGGTGAGCAGTTCTTC. Translated, it gives CATSRDRAPYRGEQFF. The full variable domain, in which reference TRBV15 and TRBJ2-1 provide the parts outside the CDR3, is DAMVIQNPRYQVTQFGKPVTLSCSQTLNHNVMYWYQQKSSQAPKLLFHYYDKDFNNEADTPDNFQSRRPNTSFCFLDIRSPGLGDTAMYLCATSRDRAPYRGEQFFGPGTRLTVL.

This clonotype came up many times. V and J are TRBV20-1 and TRBJ1-5; 11 bases are shared with TRBD1. This CDR3 has 14 amino acids. The germline CDR1 and CDR2 sequences are DFQATT and SNEGSKA (reference sequence). The J segment lost 2 bases and the V segment lost 5 bases, leaving 2 bases of the junction unmatched. This CDR3 is CSAPGQGGNQPQHF. In DNA, the CDR3 is TGCAGTGCTCCGGGACAGGGGGGCAATCAGCCCCAGCATTTT.

This clonotype showed up many times. The chain's CDR3 is CACLLNTEAFF. CDR3 DNA sequence: TGTGCCTGTCTCTTGAACACTGAAGCTTTCTTT. The chain recombines TRBV30 with TRBJ1-1; D gene ambiguous. V lost 6 bases to trimming and J lost 0 bases, with 5 bases between them. CDR3 length equals 11 residues. Per the germline V gene, CDR1 is GTSNPN and CDR2 is SVGIG (reference sequence).

This clonotype was seen many times. The gene calls are TRBV27 and TRBJ2-1, with TRBD1 matching 9 bases. Per germline, CDR1 MNHEY and CDR2 SMNVEV (reference sequence). The CDR3 has 16 residues. With V trimmed by 0 bases and J by 5 bases, 5 bases remained unmatched. This CDR3 reads CASSLSGDRAHNEQFF. The CDR3 bases are TGTGCCAGCAGTTTATCGGGGGACAGGGCTCACAATGAGCAGTTCTTC.

The V gene is TRBV2, the J gene TRBJ2-1, with 10 bases identical to TRBD2. The J segment lost 8 bases and the V segment lost 3 bases, leaving 13 bases of the junction unmatched. The CDR3 extends over 17 amino acids. Germline V gives CDR1 SNHLY, CDR2 FYNNEI. CDR3: CASSDGPGSGGGYEQFF. In DNA form, the CDR3 reads TGTGCCAGCAGTGACGGACCTGGGAGCGGGGGGGGATATGAGCAGTTCTTC.

This clonotype was picked up many times. The chain carries TRBV6-1 and TRBJ2-7; possible D gene TRBD2, 5 bases. The CDR3 runs 16 residues. The germline V gene encodes CDR1 MNHNS and CDR2 SASEGT. V was trimmed by 5 bases and J by 0 bases, leaving 17 bases between them. The CDR3 DNA reads TGTGCCAGCAGTTCCAGGAAGGACTCCTACTCCTACGAGCAGTACTTC. It yields the protein CASSSRKDSYSYEQYF.

The rearrangement joins TRBV2 to TRBJ2-1; 9 bases map to TRBD2. V trimming: 2 bases; J trimming: 6 bases; junction bases outside the gene matches: 8. Germline values: CDR1 SNHLY, CDR2 FYNNEI. The CDR3 covers 16 residues. For the CDR3, the DNA is TGTGCCAGCAGTGAATGGTTAGCGGGAGCAGGCAATGAGCAGTTCTTC. Its protein is CASSEWLAGAGNEQFF.

This clonotype is judged medium-sized. The CDR3 protein is CASSTYRGTEAFF. The DNA for the CDR3 is TGTGCCAGCTCAACTTACAGGGGTACTGAAGCTTTCTTT. The chain joins TRBV2 to TRBJ1-1; 7 bases are a match to TRBD1. The V segment lost 8 bases and the J segment 5 bases; nucleotides outside the gene matches: 8. The germline V gene has CDR1 SNHLY and CDR2 FYNNEI. This CDR3 comprises 13 residues.

This chain links TRBV19 with TRBJ2-2; D is uncertain. V lost 3 bases to trimming and J lost 4 bases, with 6 bases between them. Germline assignment: CDR1 LNHDA and CDR2 SQIVND (reference sequence). The CDR3 runs to 13 residues. The CDR3 nucleotides read TGTGCCAGTAGTATGGTGGTCACCGGGGAGCTGTTTTTT. Translating it yields CASSMVVTGELFF.

This clonotype was recorded many times. V is TRBV3-1 and J is TRBJ2-5; 13 bases fit TRBD2. Trimming at V came to 6 bases and at J to 4 bases, leaving 11 bases not matched to a gene. Germline V gene data show CDR1 as LGHDT and CDR2 as YNNKEL (reference sequence). This CDR3 is built from 17 residues. The DNA for the CDR3 is TGTGCCAGCAGTCTGCCGGGACTAGCGGGGTCCGCAGAGACCCAGTACTTC. Its protein product is CASSLPGLAGSAETQYF.

This clonotype occurred many times. The chain employs TRBV28 and TRBJ1-4; TRBD1 might be the D (5 bases). The germline V gene encodes CDR1 MDHEN and CDR2 SYDVKM. The CDR3 totals 14 residues. Between the trimmed V and J ends, which lost 6 bases and 7 bases, there was a span of 15 bases. CDR3: CASSQGGAGEKLFF. DNA of the CDR3: TGTGCCAGCAGCCAGGGAGGGGCCGGTGAAAAACTGTTTTTT.

To note about this clonotype: The junction departs from germline at one end; a sequencing error may be responsible. This chain links TRBV7-3 with TRBJ2-3; no definite D call. Germline V lookup: CDR1 SGHTA, CDR2 FQGTGA. The CDR3 sequence is 13 residues long. CDR3 coding DNA: TGTGCCGGCAGCCTAACCTTCACAGATACGCAGTATTTT. Translating it yields CAGSLTFTDTQYF.

This clonotype was seen ten or more times. V gene TRBV2 combines with J gene TRBJ2-1; no firm D call. The ends were cut back, 6 bases at V and 4 bases at J, with 13 bases in the middle. The CDR3 consists of 14 residues. Germline lookup yields CDR1 SNHLY and CDR2 FYNNEI. The CDR3 sequence: CASRDWAGYNEQFF. The CDR3 DNA reads as TGTGCCAGCAGGGATTGGGCAGGTTACAATGAGCAGTTCTTC.

This clonotype came up many times. The chain has TRBV6-1 and TRBJ2-5; 7 nucleotides line up with TRBD2. With V trimmed by 8 bases and J by 5 bases, 11 bases remained unmatched. CDR3 length: 14 residues. Germline assignment: CDR1 MNHNS and CDR2 SASEGT. The CDR3 spells CASGGGSWGETQYF. The DNA of the CDR3 is TGTGCCAGCGGAGGCGGGAGCTGGGGGGAGACCCAGTACTTC.

This clonotype appeared many times. The rearrangement joins TRBV18 to TRBJ1-2; D not resolved. This CDR3 has 12 residues. The V gene lost 2 bases and the J gene lost 7 bases, with 8 bases spanning the gap. Germline assignment: CDR1 KGHSH and CDR2 LQKENI. The CDR3 bases are TGTGCCAGCTCACCAGGGGAAGGTGGCTACACCTTC. This translates into CASSPGEGGYTF.

In nucleotides, the CDR3 is TGTGCCAGCAGCTTGACCGGGACAAGGAACAATCAGCCCCAGCATTTT. It translates to CASSLTGTRNNQPQHF. The J gene is TRBJ1-5, the V gene TRBV7-2; perhaps TRBD1 as D (6 bases). The V gene lost 3 bases and the J gene lost 3 bases, with 15 bases spanning the gap. Germline V gene sequence: CDR1 SGHTA, CDR2 FQGNSA. This CDR3 has 16 residues.

This clonotype came up many times. The chain joins TRBV30 to TRBJ2-5, with a possible D match to TRBD2 (6 bases). Trimming shortened V by 2 bases and J by 3 bases, and 10 bases separated the two germline ends. The germline V gene has CDR1 GTSNPN and CDR2 SVGIG (reference sequence). This CDR3 contains 13 residues. CDR3 coding DNA: TGTGCCTGGAGTTCTGGAGGGGAAGAGACCCAGTACTTC. Residues: CAWSSGGEETQYF.

This clonotype came up many times. This chain connects TRBV28 to TRBJ1-4, with D perhaps TRBD1 (6 bases). The germline V gene encodes CDR1 MDHEN and CDR2 SYDVKM. The CDR3 contains 14 residues. With 8 bases removed from V and 0 bases from J, the gap between germline ends came to 10 bases. The CDR3 here is CASGQPATNEKLFF. CDR3 DNA sequence: TGTGCCAGCGGACAGCCCGCAACTAATGAAAAACTGTTTTTT. Complete variable domain (other parts from reference TRBV28 and TRBJ1-4): DVKVTQSSRYLVKRTGEKVFLECVQDMDHENMFWYRQDPGLGLRLIYFSYDVKMKEKGDIPEGYSVSREKKERFSLILESASTNQTSMYLCASGQPATNEKLFFGSGTQLSVL.

This clonotype has ten or more counts. Here the CDR3 DNA reads TGTGCCAGCAGCCGATGGGAGGGGGGAGCAAGGTACGAGCAGTACTTC. This sequence encodes CASSRWEGGARYEQYF. The V call is TRBV9, the J call TRBJ2-7, with D possibly TRBD2 on 7 matching bases. Germline V gene lookup returns CDR1 SGDLS and CDR2 YYNGEE. CDR3 size: 16 residues. Trimming cost V 4 bases and J 4 bases, with 21 bases left between them.